The sequence of this TCR beta chain was determined in a study of T cell repertoires in cytomegalovirus infection. Details on this clonotype: What it binds is unknown.

TCRdb itself ran the reads through MiXCR, one entry per CDR3 protein. The sample has some 120,000 distinct CDR3 sequences, 9.5% to 13% seen once; the top ten hold 30% to 40%. With 5 bases removed from V and 3 bases from J, the gap between germline ends came to 20 bases. The CDR3 extends over 17 amino acids. Germline assignment: CDR1 SEHNR and CDR2 FQNEAQ (reference sequence). The sequencing sample was made of PBMCs, sequenced either directly or after in vitro stimulation (not recorded which). The receptor was derived from a human donor in good health (CMV status not recorded). Some clones in this sample may be carry-over from other donors' samples. V and J are TRBV7-9 and TRBJ2-1; possibly TRBD2 for D (6 bases). CDR3 coding DNA: TGTGCCAGCAGCCCCCCGGCGGGGTCAGAGTTCTACAATGAGCAGTTCTTC. Translation gives CASSPPAGSEFYNEQFF.